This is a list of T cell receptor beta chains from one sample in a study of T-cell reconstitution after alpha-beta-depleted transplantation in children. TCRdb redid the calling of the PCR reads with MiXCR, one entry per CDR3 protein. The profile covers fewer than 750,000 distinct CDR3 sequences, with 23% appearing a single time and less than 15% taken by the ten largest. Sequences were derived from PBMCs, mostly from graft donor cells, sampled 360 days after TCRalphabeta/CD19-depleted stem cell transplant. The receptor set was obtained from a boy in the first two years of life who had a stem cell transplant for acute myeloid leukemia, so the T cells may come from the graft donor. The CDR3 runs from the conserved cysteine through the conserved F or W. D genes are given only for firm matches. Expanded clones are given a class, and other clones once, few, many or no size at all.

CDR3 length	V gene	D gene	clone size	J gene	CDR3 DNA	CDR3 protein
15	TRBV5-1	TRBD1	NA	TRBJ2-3	TGCGCCAGCACGCCAAGACAGGGAGCCACAGATACGCAGTATTTT	CASTPRQGATDTQYF
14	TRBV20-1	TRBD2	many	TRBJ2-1	TGCAGTGCCAGTGGGAGGGATTCCTACAATGAGCAGTTCTTC	CSASGRDSYNEQFF
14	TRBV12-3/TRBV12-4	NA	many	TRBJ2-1	TGTGCCAGCAGTTTAGAAGACCCCTACAATGAGCAGTTCTTC	CASSLEDPYNEQFF
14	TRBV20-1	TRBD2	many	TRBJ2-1	TGCAGTGCTAGAGGGACTAGCGGGGGCGATGAGCAGTTCTTC	CSARGTSGGDEQFF
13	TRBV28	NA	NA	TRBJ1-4	TGTGCCAGCAGTTTGGGTGGGATAGAAAAACTGTTTTTT	CASSLGGIEKLFF
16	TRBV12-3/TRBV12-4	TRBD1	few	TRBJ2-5	TGTGCCAGCACCCACCCGGACAGGGCCCCACAAGAGACCCAGTACTTC	CASTHPDRAPQETQYF
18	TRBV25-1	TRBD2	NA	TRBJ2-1	TGTGCCAGCAGTCCAAGGCGGGGGAGGGGACCCCTCTACAATGAGCAGTTCTTC	CASSPRRGRGPLYNEQFF
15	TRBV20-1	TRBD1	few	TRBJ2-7	TGCTGTGCTAGAGAGGTGGGACAGGGGGCCTACGAGCAGTACTTC	CCAREVGQGAYEQYF
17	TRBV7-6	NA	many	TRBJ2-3	TGTGCCAGCAGCTTATCCCCCCCGCAGGGAGCGGGAGATACGCAGTATTTT	CASSLSPPQGAGDTQYF
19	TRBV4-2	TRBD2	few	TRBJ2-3	TGTGCCAGCAGCCAAGAGAGGGGTCTGGGAGGGAACCGGAGAGATACGCAGTATTTT	CASSQERGLGGNRRDTQYF
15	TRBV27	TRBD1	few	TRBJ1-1	TGTGCCAGCAGTCTAACAGGGGTCGAAAACACTGAAGCTTTCTTT	CASSLTGVENTEAFF
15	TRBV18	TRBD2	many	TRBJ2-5	TGTGCCAGCTCACCGCAGCGGGGGGCGACAGAGACCCAGTACTTC	CASSPQRGATETQYF
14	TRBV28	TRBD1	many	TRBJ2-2	TGTGCCAGCAAGTTAGGGGGCGACACCGGGGAGCTGTTTTTT	CASKLGGDTGELFF
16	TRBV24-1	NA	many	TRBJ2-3	TGTGCCACCAGTGATTTCACCCGGGGAACCACAGATACGCAGTATTTT	CATSDFTRGTTDTQYF
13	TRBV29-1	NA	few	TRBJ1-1	TGCAGCGGTGAGGGACGGGGGAACACTGAAGCTTTCTTT	CSGEGRGNTEAFF
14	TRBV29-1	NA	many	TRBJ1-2	TGCAGCGTTGAATTGGGGGTGTCGGGTTATGGCTACACCTTC	CSVELGVSGYGYTF
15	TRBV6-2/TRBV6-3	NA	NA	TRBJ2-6	TGTGCCAGCAGACCTGTTATCGCTGGGGCCAACGTCCTGACTTTC	CASRPVIAGANVLTF
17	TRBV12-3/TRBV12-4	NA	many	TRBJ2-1	TGTGCCAGCAGTTGGGGGTACAGGGTAAACGACTACAATGAGCAGTTCTTC	CASSWGYRVNDYNEQFF
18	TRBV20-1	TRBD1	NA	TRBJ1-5	TGCAGTGCTAGATCCGGGACAGGGGGCCGGGTGAGCAATCAGCCCCAGCATTTT	CSARSGTGGRVSNQPQHF
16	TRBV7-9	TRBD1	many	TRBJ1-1	TGTGCCAGCAGCTTAGCAACGACAGGGGGCGGGAATGAAGCTTTCTTT	CASSLATTGGGNEAFF
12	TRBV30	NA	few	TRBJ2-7	TGTGCCGGGCGGGGACGATCCTACGAGCAGTACTTC	CAGRGRSYEQYF
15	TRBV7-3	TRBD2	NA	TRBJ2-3	TGTGCCAGCAGCCCCCGTACGGGAGGGAAAGATACGCAGTATTTT	CASSPRTGGKDTQYF
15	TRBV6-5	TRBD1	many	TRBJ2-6	TGTGCCAGCAGTAGAGGGGGCTCCGGGGCCAACGTCCTGACTTTC	CASSRGGSGANVLTF
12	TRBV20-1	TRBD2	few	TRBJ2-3	TGCAGTGCTTCGGGGAGGGCAGATACGCAGTATTTT	CSASGRADTQYF
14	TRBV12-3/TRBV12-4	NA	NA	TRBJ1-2	TGTGCCAGCAGCCCCTCAGGGTTGGGCTATGGCTACACCTTC	CASSPSGLGYGYTF
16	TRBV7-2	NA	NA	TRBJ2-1	TGTGCCAGCAGCTGGTTCCGGGACCGAATAGGCAATGAGCAGTTCTTC	CASSWFRDRIGNEQFF
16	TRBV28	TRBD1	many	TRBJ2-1	TGTGCCAGCAGTTCCCTTGGGACAGGGGGCGGGGGTGAGCAGTTCTTC	CASSSLGTGGGGEQFF
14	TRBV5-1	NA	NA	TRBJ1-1	TGCGCCAGCAGCGGGGGACGGATGAACACTGAAGCTTTCTTT	CASSGGRMNTEAFF
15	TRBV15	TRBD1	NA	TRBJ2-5	TGTGCCACCAGCAGAGGGGGACAGGGGATAGGGACCCAGTACTTC	CATSRGGQGIGTQYF
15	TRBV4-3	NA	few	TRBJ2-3	TGCGCCAGCAGCCAAGGATTAACGAGCACAGATACGCAGTATTTT	CASSQGLTSTDTQYF
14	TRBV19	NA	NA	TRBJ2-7	TGTGCCAGTAGTCCGGCAGGGCCCAGCGGCGAGCAGTACTTC	CASSPAGPSGEQYF
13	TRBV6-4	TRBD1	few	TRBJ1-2	TGTGCCAGCAGACAAAACAGGGGGGATGGCTACACCTTC	CASRQNRGDGYTF
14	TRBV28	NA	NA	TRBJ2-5	TGTGCCAGCAGTTTAGGCCTCTACCAAGAGACCCAGTACTTC	CASSLGLYQETQYF
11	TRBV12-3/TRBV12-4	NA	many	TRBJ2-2	TGTGCCAGCTCCAGGATCGGGGAGCTGTTTTTT	CASSRIGELFF
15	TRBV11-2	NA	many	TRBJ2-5	TGTGCCAGCAGCTTAGTAGGGCAGATCCAAGAGACCCAGTACTTC	CASSLVGQIQETQYF
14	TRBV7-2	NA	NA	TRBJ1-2	TGTGCCAGCAGCTTAGCGACCGATCTCTATGGCTACACCTTC	CASSLATDLYGYTF
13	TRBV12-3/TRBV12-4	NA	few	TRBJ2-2	NA	CASSSSGTGELFF
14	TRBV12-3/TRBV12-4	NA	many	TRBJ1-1	TGTGCCAGCACCCTGAGCCCAGGGAAGACTGAAGCTTTCTTT	CASTLSPGKTEAFF
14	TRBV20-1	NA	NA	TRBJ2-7	TGCAGTGCCACAGGGCAGGGCCGCTTCTACGAGCAGTACTTC	CSATGQGRFYEQYF
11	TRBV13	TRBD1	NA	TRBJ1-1	TGTGCCAGTGGACAGGGGGCACGTGCTTTCTTT	CASGQGARAFF
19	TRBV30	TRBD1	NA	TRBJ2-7	TGTGCCTGGAGTCCCCTAGGACAGGGGGTCCCTTTCCTTCTCTACGAGCAGTACTTC	CAWSPLGQGVPFLLYEQYF
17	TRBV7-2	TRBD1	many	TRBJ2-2	TGTGCCAGCAGCGTCGAGCCAGGGGGAGTTCAGCCCGGGGAGCTGTTTTTT	CASSVEPGGVQPGELFF
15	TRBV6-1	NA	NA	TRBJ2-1	TGTGCCAGCGGGCCGAAAACAAGGAATACTATCGGGCAGTTCTTC	CASGPKTRNTIGQFF
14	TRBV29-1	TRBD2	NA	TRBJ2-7	TGCAGTCAACCCCGGGGGGGAGTGCACTACGAGCAGTACTTC	CSQPRGGVHYEQYF
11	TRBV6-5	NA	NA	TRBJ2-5	TGTGCCAGCAGATTCCGGGAAACCCAGTACTTC	CASRFRETQYF
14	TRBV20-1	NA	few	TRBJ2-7	TGCAGTGCTACTGACAGCTCAAGCTCCTACGAGCAGTACTTC	CSATDSSSSYEQYF
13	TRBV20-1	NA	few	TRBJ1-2	TGCAGTGCTAGAGATCAGGGGACTCTTGGCTACACCTTC	CSARDQGTLGYTF
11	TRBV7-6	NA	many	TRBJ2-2	TGTGCCAGCAGCTTTGTCGGGGAGCTGTTTTTT	CASSFVGELFF
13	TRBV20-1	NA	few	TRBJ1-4	TGCAGTGCTAGATACAGAGACGATGAAAAACTGTTTTTT	CSARYRDDEKLFF
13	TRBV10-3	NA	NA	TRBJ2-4	TGTGCCATCAAACAGGGTACCGAAAACATTCAGTACTTC	CAIKQGTENIQYF
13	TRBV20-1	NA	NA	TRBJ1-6	TGCAGTGTCCAGGACAGCCAGCGTTCACCCCTCCACTTT	CSVQDSQRSPLHF
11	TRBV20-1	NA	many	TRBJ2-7	TGCAGTGCTAGGACCGCGGGCGAGCAGTACTTC	CSARTAGEQYF